The 31 T cell receptor beta chains reported below all come from one sample, sequenced in a study of T-cell reconstitution after alpha-beta-depleted transplantation in children. Unique molecular identifiers were built into the TCRbeta library. TCRdb ran MiXCR on the PCR reads and lists one entry per CDR3 protein. The sample includes about 980,000 distinct CDR3 sequences, roughly 29% of them seen just once. The sample here was PBMCs, mostly from graft donor cells, taken 360 days after TCRalphabeta/CD19-depleted stem cell transplant. The receptors derive from a boy less than two years old who had a stem cell transplant for SCID, so the T cells may come from the graft donor.

The CDR3 sequence: CASSVPWTPTKGGEQYF. CDR3 nucleotide sequence: TGTGCCAGCAGTGTCCCCTGGACACCCACGAAGGGTGGCGAGCAGTACTTC. The chain is built from TRBV6-1 and TRBJ2-7; perhaps TRBD1 as D (5 bases). Per the germline V gene, CDR1 is MNHNS and CDR2 is SASEGT. The CDR3 covers 17 residues. Deletions cut 4 bases from V and 6 bases from J, with 25 bases between.

The J gene is TRBJ1-1, the V gene TRBV5-1; no clear D gene. Germline CDR1 is SGHRS and CDR2 is YFSETQ. Trimming shortened V by 0 bases and J by 1 base, and 10 bases separated the two germline ends. This CDR3 comprises 15 residues. CDR3 in DNA: TGCGCCAGCAGCTTGGCCGTCATGGCGAACACTGAAGCTTTCTTT. Translating gives CASSLAVMANTEAFF.

Many counts were recorded for this clonotype. The chain carries TRBV12-3 or TRBV12-4 and TRBJ1-1; D might be TRBD1 (6 bases). The V end lost 6 bases, the J end lost 7 bases, and 12 bases lay between the germline ends. The CDR3 runs to 12 residues. CDR3 protein: CASRGTGNEAFF. The CDR3 DNA reads as TGTGCCAGCAGGGGAACAGGGAATGAAGCTTTCTTT.

The rearrangement uses TRBV7-7 and TRBJ1-2, with a possible D match to TRBD1 (5 bases). V was shortened by 4 bases and J by 1 base, with 19 bases between the two germline ends. The CDR3 runs to 17 residues. Germline V lookup: CDR1 SSHAT, CDR2 FNYEAQ (reference sequence). The CDR3, as DNA: TGTGCCAGCAGCTCCAGGGTTTCGTATCCAAGTAACTATGGCTACACCTTC. Translating it yields CASSSRVSYPSNYGYTF.

The rearrangement uses TRBV29-1 and TRBJ1-5; 8 bases are shared with TRBD1. This CDR3 is built from 14 residues. The V gene end was trimmed by 4 bases and the J gene end by 1 base; junction bases not matched to a gene: 3. Germline values: CDR1 SQVTM, CDR2 ANQGSEA. CDR3 in amino acids: CSVGDRLSNQPQHF. Here the CDR3 DNA reads TGCAGCGTTGGGGACAGGTTAAGCAATCAGCCCCAGCATTTT.

This clonotype occurred a few times. The J gene is TRBJ2-1, the V gene TRBV6-1; D perhaps matches TRBD2 (7 bases). This CDR3 has 17 residues. V lost 3 bases to trimming and J lost 2 bases, with 17 bases between them. The germline gives CDR1 MNHNS, CDR2 SASEGT. CDR3 sequence (DNA): TGTGCCAGCAGTGACGGTTGGGGGCGGGGGACCTACAATGAGCAGTTCTTC. Protein: CASSDGWGRGTYNEQFF.

A note on this clonotype: Being one base from a much bigger clone, this may be a read error. The chain combines TRBV5-1 with TRBJ1-2, with D unresolved. CDR1 and CDR2 (germline): SGHRS, YFSETQ. The V gene lost 2 bases and the J gene lost 2 bases, with 7 bases spanning the gap. The CDR3 is made up of 13 amino acids. The chain's CDR3 is CASSFQENYGYTF. CDR3 sequence (DNA): TGCGCCAGCAGCTTCCAGGAGAACTATGGCTACACCTTC. The entire variable domain, with the rest obtained from reference TRBV5-1 and TRBJ1-2, is as follows: KAGVTQTPRYLIKTRGQQVTLSCSPISGHRSVSWYQQTPGQGLQFLFEYFSETQRNKGNFPGRFSGRQFSNSRSEMNVSTLELGDSALYLCASSFQENYGYTFGSGTRLTVV.

The chain is built from TRBV5-1 and TRBJ1-1, with TRBD1 identical over 9 bases. V gave up 4 bases and J gave up 3 bases; unmatched junction bases: 16. CDR1 is SGHRS, CDR2 YFSETQ, per germline. The CDR3 spans 18 residues. CDR3 sequence reads: CASSPTTGGRLRYTEAFF. CDR3 coding DNA: TGCGCCAGCAGCCCGACCACAGGGGGCCGATTGCGGTACACTGAAGCTTTCTTT.

The rearrangement links TRBV7-3 to TRBJ1-2; TRBD1 matches 12 bases. CDR3 length: 18 residues. Germline loops: CDR1 SGHTA, CDR2 FQGTGA. The junction had 15 bases not matched to a gene; V was cut back by 6 bases and J by 4 bases. CDR3 in DNA: TGTGCCAGCAGTCGACGGGGGGACAGGGGGCTCCTAGGCTATGGCTACACCTTC. Encoded protein: CASSRRGDRGLLGYGYTF.

This clonotype was observed many times. The genes are TRBV9 and TRBJ1-1, with TRBD1 as a possible D gene (6 bases). V shed 7 bases and J shed 1 base, with 11 bases lying between them. CDR1 and CDR2 (germline): SGDLS, YYNGEE. This CDR3 comprises 13 residues. In nucleotides, the CDR3 is TGTGCCAGCTCCATGACAGGGAACACTGAAGCTTTCTTT. Its translation: CASSMTGNTEAFF. The variable domain in full, with the rest retrieved from reference TRBV9 and TRBJ1-1, is DSGVTQTPKHLITATGQRVTLRCSPRSGDLSVYWYQQSLDQGLQFLIQYYNGEERAKGNILERFSAQQFPDLHSELNLSSLELGDSALYFCASSMTGNTEAFFGQGTRLTVV.

This chain uses TRBV19 with TRBJ1-1; no firm D call. This CDR3 comprises 16 residues. The germline V gene encodes CDR1 LNHDA and CDR2 SQIVND (reference sequence). V was shortened by 7 bases and J by 5 bases, with 23 bases between the two germline ends. The CDR3, as DNA: TGTGCCAGTACCCAATTTCTAGACCGGAGAAGGACTGAAGCTTTCTTT. Its translation is CASTQFLDRRRTEAFF.

This chain joins TRBV5-1 and TRBJ2-7; 7 nucleotides match TRBD1. The CDR3 runs to 14 residues. The germline V gene encodes CDR1 SGHRS and CDR2 YFSETQ. V gave up 4 bases and J gave up 3 bases; unmatched junction bases: 7. CDR3 in amino acids: CASSVGTANYEQYF. Here the CDR3 DNA reads TGCGCCAGCAGCGTCGGGACAGCGAACTACGAGCAGTACTTC. Full variable domain (remainder filled in from reference TRBV5-1 and TRBJ2-7): KAGVTQTPRYLIKTRGQQVTLSCSPISGHRSVSWYQQTPGQGLQFLFEYFSETQRNKGNFPGRFSGRQFSNSRSEMNVSTLELGDSALYLCASSVGTANYEQYFGPGTRLTVT.

This sequence joins TRBV5-1 and TRBJ1-2; unclear D gene. From germline, CDR1 is SGHRS and CDR2 YFSETQ. V lost 4 bases and J 3 bases, leaving 13 bases between the germline ends. The CDR3 is 14 residues long. The CDR3 DNA is TGCGCCAGCAGCCCCTCACCTGGGGACTATGGCTACACCTTC. This encodes CASSPSPGDYGYTF.

This clonotype was picked up a small number of times. V is TRBV6-6 and J is TRBJ2-1; D uncertain. The CDR3 contains 13 residues. The germline CDR1 and CDR2 sequences are MNHNY and SVGAGI (reference sequence). V was clipped by 10 bases and J by 6 bases, with 16 bases between them. CDR3 bases: TGTGCCACTTCCCTTGGAAACCCCAATGAGCAGTTCTTC. Its protein product is CATSLGNPNEQFF.

The chain has TRBV7-7 and TRBJ2-5; tentatively, D is TRBD1 (5 bases). Trimming took off 1 base at V and 5 bases at J, with 11 bases between the two ends. Per germline, CDR1 SSHAT and CDR2 FNYEAQ (reference sequence). The CDR3 covers 14 residues. Here the CDR3 DNA reads TGTGCCAGCAGCTTAGGACAGATCAGCGAGACCCAGTACTTC. This sequence encodes CASSLGQISETQYF.

This clonotype was counted only a few times. The J gene is TRBJ2-4, the V gene TRBV15; D is uncertain. The CDR3 has 18 amino acids. The V and J ends lost 0 bases and 1 base respectively, with 16 bases between them. CDR1 is LNHNV, CDR2 YYDKDF, per germline (reference sequence). The CDR3 DNA follows: TGTGCCACCAGCAGAGATATCCTGGGGTTCCCCGCCAAAAACATTCAGTACTTC. Its translation: CATSRDILGFPAKNIQYF.

J is TRBJ2-1 and V is TRBV7-3; no clear D. The CDR3 has 13 amino acids. Germline CDR1 and CDR2: SGHTA and FQGTGA. Deletions cut 5 bases from V and 7 bases from J, with 12 bases between. For the CDR3, the DNA is TGTGCCAGCAGCAAGGACCCGTTGAATGAGCAGTTCTTC. Its protein is CASSKDPLNEQFF.

The V call is TRBV7-8, the J call TRBJ1-2, with 9 positions matching TRBD1. The CDR3 sequence is 15 residues long. Germline CDR1 reads SGHVS; CDR2 reads FQNEAQ. V shed 5 bases and J 3 bases; nucleotides not matched to a gene: 7. The CDR3 region is CASSPRDRDHYGYTF. The CDR3 nucleotides read TGTGCCAGCAGCCCGCGGGACAGGGACCACTATGGCTACACCTTC.

In this sample, this clonotype turned up many times. The chain joins TRBV10-2 to TRBJ1-1; tentative D call: TRBD1 (5 bases). V lost 6 bases and J 0 bases, leaving 17 bases between the germline ends. CDR3 length: 16 residues. Germline assignment: CDR1 WSHSY and CDR2 SAAADI. The CDR3 region is CASRARGTSMNTEAFF. CDR3 nucleotides: TGCGCCAGCAGGGCGCGGGGGACCTCAATGAACACTGAAGCTTTCTTT.

The V call is TRBV13, the J call TRBJ2-5; the match to TRBD2 covers 8 bases. Germline V lookup: CDR1 PRHDT, CDR2 FYEKMQ (reference sequence). The CDR3 is 15 residues long. V shed 3 bases, J shed 2 bases, and the junction held 5 bases outside the gene matches. The CDR3 sequence: CASSFPGLVQETQYF. CDR3 sequence (DNA): TGTGCCAGCAGCTTCCCGGGACTAGTACAAGAGACCCAGTACTTC.

The chain has TRBV4-3 and TRBJ1-1; no clear D. Germline values: CDR1 LGHNA, CDR2 YSLEER. The CDR3 is 14 residues long. V was shortened by 0 bases and J by 6 bases, with 11 bases between the two germline ends. CDR3 bases: TGCGCCAGCAGCCAAGAACCGGGCGGCCCTGAAGCTTTCTTT. It specifies CASSQEPGGPEAFF.

This clonotype was counted between two and nine times. The chain couples TRBV7-6 to TRBJ2-7; TRBD2 matches 11 bases. This CDR3 has 15 residues. J lost 0 bases, V lost 3 bases, and 1 base had no gene match. Germline assignment: CDR1 SGHVS and CDR2 FNYEAQ. This CDR3 reads CASSFTSGSSYEQYF. The CDR3 nucleotides are TGTGCCAGCAGCTTTACTAGCGGGAGCTCCTACGAGCAGTACTTC.

This clonotype is a singleton in its sample. The chain has TRBV20-1 and TRBJ1-2; no clear D gene. V shed 2 bases and J shed 8 bases, with 12 bases lying between them. Germline V gives CDR1 DFQATT, CDR2 SNEGSKA (reference sequence). The CDR3 covers 12 residues. CDR3 residues: CSARPVFGGYTF. In DNA, the CDR3 is TGCAGTGCTAGACCAGTTTTCGGGGGCTACACCTTC.

The gene calls are TRBV7-9 and TRBJ2-7, with 9 bases identical to TRBD2. This CDR3 spans 16 amino acids. Germline CDR1 is SEHNR and CDR2 is FQNEAQ (reference sequence). After removal of 1 base from V and 4 bases from J, the junction contained 8 bases not matched to a gene. The CDR3 DNA reads as TGTGCCAGCAGCTTAGGGGAGTGGCTAGCGGGGTACGAGCAGTACTTC. Translated, it gives CASSLGEWLAGYEQYF.

CDR3 sequence (DNA): TGTGCCAGCAGTTTATGGCGGGGTTCCACCGGGGAGCTGTTTTTT. It codes for CASSLWRGSTGELFF. This chain uses TRBV28 with TRBJ2-2, with TRBD2 as a possible D gene (6 bases). V lost 0 bases and J lost 4, with 9 bases in between. The CDR3 contains 15 residues. Germline assignment: CDR1 MDHEN and CDR2 SYDVKM.

V and J are TRBV5-1 and TRBJ1-1; the match to TRBD1 covers 9 bases. J gave up 6 bases and V 4 bases, and 10 bases lay outside the gene matches. CDR1 SGHRS and CDR2 YFSETQ come from the germline V gene. The length of the CDR3 is 15 residues. CDR3 DNA sequence: TGCGCCAGCAGCCCGGAACAGGGGGCAGTTTCTGAAGCTTTCTTT. This gives the protein CASSPEQGAVSEAFF.

Only a few counts were recorded for this clonotype. The chain couples TRBV12-5 to TRBJ2-5, with TRBD2 identical over 7 bases. The CDR3 totals 13 residues. Germline-derived CDR1 and CDR2 are LGHNT and FRNRAP. The V segment lost 3 bases and the J segment 5 bases; nucleotides outside the gene matches: 3. In DNA, the CDR3 is TGTGCTAGTGGTTTCTGGGGAGGGGAGACCCAGTACTTC. Protein: CASGFWGGETQYF. The whole variable domain, filled in from reference TRBV12-5 and TRBJ2-5, reads DARVTQTPRHKVTEMGQEVTMRCQPILGHNTVFWYRQTMMQGLELLAYFRNRAPLDDSGMPKDRFSAEMPDATLATLKIQPSEPRDSAVYFCASGFWGGETQYFGPGTRLLVL.

This clonotype showed up just a few times. The chain combines TRBV25-1 with TRBJ2-5, with a weak D call TRBD2 (5 bases). The V gene lost 1 base and the J gene lost 4 bases, with 22 bases spanning the gap. This CDR3 has 18 amino acids. Germline values: CDR1 MGHDK, CDR2 SYGVNS. Here the CDR3 reads CASSEFGISGNRRETQYF. The CDR3 DNA sequence: TGTGCCAGCAGTGAATTCGGGATCTCGGGGAACCGCCGAGAGACCCAGTACTTC.

The chain recombines TRBV7-6 with TRBJ1-1; D uncertain. From germline, CDR1 is SGHVS and CDR2 FNYEAQ. The CDR3 covers 13 residues. V was shortened by 3 bases and J by 7 bases, with 12 bases between the two germline ends. CDR3 loop: CASSLSVRGEAFF. DNA for the CDR3: TGTGCCAGCAGCTTGAGTGTGCGGGGTGAAGCTTTCTTT.

This clonotype appeared a few times. This rearrangement joins TRBV12-3 or TRBV12-4 to TRBJ2-1; no definite D call. The CDR3 spans 11 residues. V lost 6 bases and J lost 10, with 10 bases in between. CDR3 in DNA: TGTGCCAGCAGCATGACCCGGGAGCAGTTCTTC. Translating gives CASSMTREQFF.

The gene calls are TRBV5-1 and TRBJ2-7, with 10 bases that match TRBD2. From germline, CDR1 is SGHRS and CDR2 YFSETQ. The CDR3 consists of 15 residues. Unmatched junction bases numbered 7, after V lost 0 bases and J lost 7 bases. CDR3 nucleotides: TGCGCCAGCAGCTTGGCCCTAGCGGGGGAGGAGGAGCAGTACTTC. Translation gives CASSLALAGEEEQYF.